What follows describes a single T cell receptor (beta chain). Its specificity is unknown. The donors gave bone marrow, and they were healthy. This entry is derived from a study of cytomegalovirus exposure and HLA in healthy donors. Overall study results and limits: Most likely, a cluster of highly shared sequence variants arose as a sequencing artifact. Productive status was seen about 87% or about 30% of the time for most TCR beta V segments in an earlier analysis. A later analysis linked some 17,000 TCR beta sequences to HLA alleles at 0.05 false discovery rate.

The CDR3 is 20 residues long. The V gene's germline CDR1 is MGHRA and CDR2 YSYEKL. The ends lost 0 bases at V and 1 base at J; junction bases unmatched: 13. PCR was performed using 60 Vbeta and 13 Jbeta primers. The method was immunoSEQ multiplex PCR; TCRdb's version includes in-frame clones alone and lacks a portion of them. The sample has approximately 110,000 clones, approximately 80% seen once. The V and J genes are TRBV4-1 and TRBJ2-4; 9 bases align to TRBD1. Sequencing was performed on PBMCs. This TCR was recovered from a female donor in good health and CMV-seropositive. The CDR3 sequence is CASSQDQSLGTGPAKNIQYF. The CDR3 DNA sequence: TGCGCCAGCAGCCAAGATCAAAGTCTTGGGACAGGGCCTGCCAAAAACATTCAGTACTTC.